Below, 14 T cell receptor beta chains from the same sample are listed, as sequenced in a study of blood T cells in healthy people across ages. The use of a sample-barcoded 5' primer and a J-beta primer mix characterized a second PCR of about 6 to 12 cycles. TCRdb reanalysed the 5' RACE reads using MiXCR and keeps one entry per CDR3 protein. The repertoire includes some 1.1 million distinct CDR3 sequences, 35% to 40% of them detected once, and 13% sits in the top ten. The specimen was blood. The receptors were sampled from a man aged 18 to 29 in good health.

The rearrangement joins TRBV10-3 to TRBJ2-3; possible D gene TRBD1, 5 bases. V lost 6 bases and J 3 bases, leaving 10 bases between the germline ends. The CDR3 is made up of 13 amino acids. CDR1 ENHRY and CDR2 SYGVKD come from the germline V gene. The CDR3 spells CAIRQGETDTQYF. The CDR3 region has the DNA TGTGCCATCAGACAAGGGGAAACAGATACGCAGTATTTT.

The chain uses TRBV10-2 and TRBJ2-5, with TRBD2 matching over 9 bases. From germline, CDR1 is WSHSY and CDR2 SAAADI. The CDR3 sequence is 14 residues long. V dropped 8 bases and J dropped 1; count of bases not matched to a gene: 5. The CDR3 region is CASGGGGVQETQYF. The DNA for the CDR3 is TGCGCCAGCGGAGGCGGGGGGGTCCAAGAGACCCAGTACTTC.

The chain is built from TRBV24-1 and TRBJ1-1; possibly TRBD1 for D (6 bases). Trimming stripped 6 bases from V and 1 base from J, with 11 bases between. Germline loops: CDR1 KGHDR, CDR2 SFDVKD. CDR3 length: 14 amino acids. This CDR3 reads CATSKGGSNTEAFF. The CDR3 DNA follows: TGTGCCACCAGTAAAGGGGGATCGAACACTGAAGCTTTCTTT.

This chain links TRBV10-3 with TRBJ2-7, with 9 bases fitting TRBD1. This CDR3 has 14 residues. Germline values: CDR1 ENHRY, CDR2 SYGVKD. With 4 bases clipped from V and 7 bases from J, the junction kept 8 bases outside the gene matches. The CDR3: CAISGDRAYNEQYF. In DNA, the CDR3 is TGTGCCATCAGTGGGGACAGGGCGTACAATGAGCAGTACTTC.

The CDR3 here is CASSGRGEPTDTQYF. In nucleotides, the CDR3 is TGTGCCAGCAGTGGCCGGGGGGAACCCACAGATACGCAGTATTTT. This chain joins TRBV25-1 and TRBJ2-3, with 7 bases lining up with TRBD2. The V segment lost 4 bases and the J segment 2 bases; nucleotides outside the gene matches: 6. The germline V gene encodes CDR1 MGHDK and CDR2 SYGVNS. This CDR3 is 15 amino acids long.

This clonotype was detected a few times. CDR3 in DNA: TGCGCCAGCAGCCAAGGTCAGCTAACCTACGAGCAGTACTTC. The encoded protein is CASSQGQLTYEQYF. This chain joins TRBV4-1 and TRBJ2-7; D is unclear. Trimming took off 1 base at V and 2 bases at J, with 9 bases between the two ends. Germline V lookup: CDR1 MGHRA, CDR2 YSYEKL. The CDR3 runs to 14 residues.

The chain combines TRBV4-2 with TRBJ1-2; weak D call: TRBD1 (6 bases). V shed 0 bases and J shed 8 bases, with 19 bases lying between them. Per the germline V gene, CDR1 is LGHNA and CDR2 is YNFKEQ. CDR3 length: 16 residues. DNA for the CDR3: TGTGCCAGCAGCCAAGATTTTTCAGGGGAAACAGGAGGCTACACCTTC. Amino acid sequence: CASSQDFSGETGGYTF.

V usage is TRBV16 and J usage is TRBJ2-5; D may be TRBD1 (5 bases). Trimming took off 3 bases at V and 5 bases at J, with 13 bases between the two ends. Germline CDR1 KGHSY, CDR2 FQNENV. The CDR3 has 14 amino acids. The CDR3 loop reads CASSQSQGVETQYF. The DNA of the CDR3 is TGTGCCAGCAGCCAGTCCCAGGGTGTGGAGACCCAGTACTTC.

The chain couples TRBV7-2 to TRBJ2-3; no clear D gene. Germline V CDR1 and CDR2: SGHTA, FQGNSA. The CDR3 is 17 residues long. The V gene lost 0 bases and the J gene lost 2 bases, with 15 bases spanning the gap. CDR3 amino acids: CASSLARYPTSTDTQYF. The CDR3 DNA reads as TGTGCCAGCAGCTTAGCAAGGTACCCCACATCCACAGATACGCAGTATTTT.

The CDR3 loop reads CAISGGGGPMDTQYF. The CDR3, as DNA: TGTGCCATCAGTGGTGGGGGGGGCCCAATGGATACGCAGTATTTT. The chain uses TRBV10-3 and TRBJ2-3, with TRBD2 as a possible D gene (7 bases). V was trimmed by 4 bases and J by 6 bases, leaving 17 bases between them. Germline CDR1 reads ENHRY; CDR2 reads SYGVKD. The CDR3 loop spans 15 amino acids.

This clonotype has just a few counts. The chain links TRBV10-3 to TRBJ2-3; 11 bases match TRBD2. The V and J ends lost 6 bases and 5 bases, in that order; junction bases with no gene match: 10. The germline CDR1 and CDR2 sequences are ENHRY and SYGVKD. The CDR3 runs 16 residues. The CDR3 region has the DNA TGTGCCATCAGCACTAGCGGGGGCTCCGGTAGAGATACGCAGTATTTT. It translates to CAISTSGGSGRDTQYF.

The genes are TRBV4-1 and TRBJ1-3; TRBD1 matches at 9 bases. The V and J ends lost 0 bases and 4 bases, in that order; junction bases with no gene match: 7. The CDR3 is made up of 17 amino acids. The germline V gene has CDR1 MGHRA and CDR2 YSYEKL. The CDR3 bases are TGCGCCAGCAGCCAAGACCCCGGACAGGGGAACGGAAACACCATATATTTT. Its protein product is CASSQDPGQGNGNTIYF.

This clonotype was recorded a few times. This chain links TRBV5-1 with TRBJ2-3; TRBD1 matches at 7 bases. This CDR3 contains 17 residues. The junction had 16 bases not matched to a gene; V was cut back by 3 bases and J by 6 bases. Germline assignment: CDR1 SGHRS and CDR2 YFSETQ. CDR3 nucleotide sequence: TGCGCCAGCAGCTCGCCGGGACAGTTTTTAATAAAGGATACGCAGTATTTT. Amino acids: CASSSPGQFLIKDTQYF.

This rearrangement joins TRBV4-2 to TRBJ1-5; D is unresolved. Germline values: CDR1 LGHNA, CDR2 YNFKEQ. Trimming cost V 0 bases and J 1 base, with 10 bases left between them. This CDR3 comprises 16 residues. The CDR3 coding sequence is TGTGCCAGCAGCCAAGATGAACGGGGAAGCAATCAGCCCCAGCATTTT. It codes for CASSQDERGSNQPQHF.